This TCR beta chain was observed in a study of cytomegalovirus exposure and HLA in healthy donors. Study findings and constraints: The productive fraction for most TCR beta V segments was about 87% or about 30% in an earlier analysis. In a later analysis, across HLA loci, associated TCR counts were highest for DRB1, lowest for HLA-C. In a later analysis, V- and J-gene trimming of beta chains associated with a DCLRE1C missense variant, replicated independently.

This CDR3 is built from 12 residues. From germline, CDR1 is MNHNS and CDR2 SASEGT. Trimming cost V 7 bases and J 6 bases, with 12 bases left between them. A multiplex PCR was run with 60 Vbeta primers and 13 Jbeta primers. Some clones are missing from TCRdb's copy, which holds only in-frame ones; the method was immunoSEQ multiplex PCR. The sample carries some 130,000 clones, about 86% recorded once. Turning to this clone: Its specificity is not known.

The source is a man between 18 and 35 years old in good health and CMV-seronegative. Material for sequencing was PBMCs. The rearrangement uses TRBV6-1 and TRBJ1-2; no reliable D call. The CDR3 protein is CASTAAWDGYTF. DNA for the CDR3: TGTGCCAGCACCGCGGCGTGGGATGGCTACACCTTC.